The present T cell receptor beta chain was sequenced within a study of vaccination effects on CD4 cells after COVID-19. Whole-study results and caveats: Clones that were induced by infection or by vaccine showed marked contraction late after vaccination.

Using immunoSEQ multiplex PCR, the repertoire was profiled, and TCRdb retains in-frame clones only, with some absent. There are more than 9,000 clones in the sample; just under 75% occur only once, and approximately 24% lies in the top ten. This clone was picked up a small number of times. What it binds is not known. This CDR3 contains 14 residues. CDR1 and CDR2 (germline): SNHLY, FYNNEI. Germline trimming cut 7 bases from V and 6 bases from J; bases unmatched to any gene: 11. Expansion of antigen-specific CD4+ T cells with viral peptide pools was carried out by the ViraFEST assay before sequencing. At the end of roughly 9 days of culture, CD4+ T cells were isolated. IL-2 at 10 IU/ml and peptides at approximately 9.5 ug/ml were added to cultured PBMC, around 1.9 million per well.

This TCR was recovered from a human donor who received a COVID-19 vaccine. Sequencing was performed on CD4+ T cells from PBMCs cultured with HCoV-229E spike peptides, taken before COVID-19 vaccination. V and J are TRBV2 and TRBJ1-2, with 7 bases lining up with TRBD1. This chain's CDR3 is CASTPNRQGDGYTF. Written as DNA, the CDR3 is TGTGCCAGCACCCCGAACCGACAGGGAGATGGCTACACCTTC.